This entry describes one T cell receptor beta chain. Antigen: not known. This entry is derived from a study of vaccination effects on CD4 cells after COVID-19. V dropped 6 bases and J dropped 7 bases, with 15 bases sitting between them. The CDR3 is made up of 13 amino acids. Sequencing used immunoSEQ multiplex PCR; TCRdb keeps in-frame clones, though not all of them. The sample holds roughly 27,000 clones, around four fifths seen once. Peptide-pool stimulation followed by sequencing identified expanded antigen-specific CD4+ clonotypes in the ViraFEST assay. Culturing for about 10 days preceded CD4+ T cell isolation. The vaccine given was either BNT162b2 or mRNA-1273, in two doses. Vaccinees lacked prior SARS-CoV-2 infection and tested negative for nucleocapsid antibodies. On both days 3 and 7, half of the culture medium was replaced with IL-2 medium.

The source of this sequence is a human donor who received a COVID-19 vaccine. Some clones in this sample may be carry-over from other donors' samples. The chain uses TRBV12-3 or TRBV12-4 and TRBJ1-1; the D gene is possibly TRBD1 (6 bases). The specimen comprised CD4+ T cells from PBMCs cultured with HCoV-NL63 spike peptides, sampled after COVID-19 vaccination. CDR3 in DNA: TGTGCCAGCAGCCGATCACAAGGGGGTGAAGCTTTCTTT. It specifies CASSRSQGGEAFF.